Sequencing of this T cell receptor (beta chain) was carried out in a study of blood T cells in healthy people across ages. Then a second PCR, running roughly 7 to 11 cycles, was carried out with a sample-barcoded 5' primer and a J-beta primer mix. A 12-random-nucleotide template-switch adaptor tagged each cDNA molecule. Sequencing of every sample gave 2.5 million or more CDR3-containing paired-end reads. Using its own MiXCR run on the 5' RACE reads, TCRdb lists one record per CDR3 protein. The table has 250,000 to 300,000 distinct CDR3 sequences, 27% seen once; the top ten hold 29%. Worth noting for this clonotype: Antigen unknown.

General study points: Correlation between TCR beta diversity and naive T cell percentage was strong. Older age coincided with a roughly linear decline in TCR beta diversity per million T cells.

This CDR3 spans 13 amino acids. Germline V lookup: CDR1 SEHNR, CDR2 FQNEAQ (reference sequence). The V and J ends lost 5 bases and 4 bases respectively, with 9 bases between them. The TCR originated in a woman in her sixties or seventies in good health. V usage is TRBV7-9 and J usage is TRBJ2-1; D not certain. Sample: blood. The CDR3 nucleotides are TGTGCCAGCAGCACTGGGCCTTACAATGAGCAGTTCTTC. Protein: CASSTGPYNEQFF. Using reference TRBV7-9 and TRBJ2-1 for the parts outside the CDR3, the full variable domain is DTGVSQNPRHKITKRGQNVTFRCDPISEHNRLYWYRQTLGQGPEFLTYFQNEAQLEKSRLLSDRFSAERPKGSFSTLEIQRTEQGDSAMYLCASSTGPYNEQFFGPGTRLTVL.